A single count supports the clone carrying this TCR beta chain. The sample is drawn from a study of shared clonotypes between healthy human individuals. The CDR3 loop spans 13 amino acids. Deletions cut 4 bases from V and 3 bases from J, with 9 bases between. Germline CDR1 reads MGHRA; CDR2 reads YSYEKL. Using immunoSEQ multiplex PCR, the repertoire was profiled, and TCRdb retains in-frame clones only, with some absent. The sample holds around 620,000 clones, around 95% seen once. CD45RO-negative CD8 cells positively selected for CCR7 made up the naive population, which excluded terminally differentiated effector memory CD45RA+ cells.

The rearrangement joins TRBV4-1 to TRBJ2-5; D gene ambiguous. Sequenced input: naive CD8+ T cells sorted from blood. The TCR comes from a woman aged 25 to 39 in good health. This CDR3 is CASSLDPEETQYF. CDR3 nucleotides: TGCGCCAGCAGCCTAGACCCCGAAGAGACCCAGTACTTC.